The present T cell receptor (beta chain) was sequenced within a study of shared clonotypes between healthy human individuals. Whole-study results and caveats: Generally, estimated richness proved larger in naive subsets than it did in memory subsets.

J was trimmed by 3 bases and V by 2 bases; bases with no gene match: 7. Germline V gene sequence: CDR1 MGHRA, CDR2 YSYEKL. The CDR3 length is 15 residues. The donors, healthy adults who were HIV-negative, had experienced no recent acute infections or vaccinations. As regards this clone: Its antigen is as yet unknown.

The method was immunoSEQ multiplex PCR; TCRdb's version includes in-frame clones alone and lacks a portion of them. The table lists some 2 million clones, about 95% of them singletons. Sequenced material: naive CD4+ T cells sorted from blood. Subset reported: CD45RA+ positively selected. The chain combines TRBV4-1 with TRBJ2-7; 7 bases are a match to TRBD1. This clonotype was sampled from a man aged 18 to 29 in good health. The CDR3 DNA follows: TGCGCCAGCAGCCAACTAGTGACAGGGTACTACGAGCAGTACTTC. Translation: CASSQLVTGYYEQYF.